The clone carrying this T cell receptor (beta chain) was found once. The V and J ends lost 3 bases and 3 bases respectively, with 6 bases between them. The CDR3 runs to 12 residues. Germline V gene data show CDR1 as SGHVS and CDR2 as FQNEAQ. Original analysis: Estimation of nucleated cell counts was performed using reference gene primer amplification. The assay was immunoSEQ multiplex PCR, and TCRdb's table has in-frame clones only and misses some. That table is the source of V, J and clone size, and D and trimming were worked out from the DNA. The sample records approximately 200,000 clones, roughly four fifths being singletons. This entry comes from a study of blood T cell repertoires in COVID-19. Whole-study context: Material from acute and convalescent COVID-19 was sourced from the United States, Italy and Spain. The analysed material was cDNA or gDNA that came from T cells, B-cell-depleted T cells, or PBMCs.

The chain combines TRBV7-8 with TRBJ2-7; no definite D call. The source is a woman in her forties or fifties with acute or convalescent COVID-19. The sequencing sample was made of peripheral blood. The CDR3 sequence: CASSFDNYEQYF. DNA for the CDR3: TGTGCCAGCAGCTTCGACAACTACGAGCAGTACTTC.